This T cell receptor (beta chain) was profiled in a study of Graves' ophthalmopathy and Graves' hyperthyroidism. The CDR3 is 14 residues long. CDR1 SNHLY and CDR2 FYNNEI come from the germline V gene. V dropped 5 bases and J dropped 7; count of bases not matched to a gene: 8. Beta-chain TCR CDR3 regions were amplified from RNA transcripts. Following a first-round RT-PCR that used HTBI primers, a second-round multiplex PCR was carried out. TCRdb re-derived calls from the multiplex PCR reads in MiXCR, one entry per CDR3 protein. Seen here are over a million distinct CDR3 sequences, around a third observed once, and the top ten hold around 10%.

Sample: peripheral blood or thyroid tissue (not recorded which). This rearrangement joins TRBV2 to TRBJ1-5, with TRBD1 matching 7 bases. This TCR derives from an adult man with Graves' hyperthyroidism. This CDR3 reads CASSIQGLGQPQHF. DNA of the CDR3: TGTGCCAGCAGTATACAGGGGCTAGGACAGCCCCAGCATTTT. The whole variable domain, remainder taken from reference TRBV2 and TRBJ1-5, is EPEVTQTPSHQVTQMGQEVILRCVPISNHLYFYWYRQILGQKVEFLVSFYNNEISEKSEIFDDQFSVERPDGSNFTLKIRSTKLEDSAMYFCASSIQGLGQPQHFGDGTRLSIL.